This entry lists 10 T cell receptor beta chains sequenced from one sample in a study of Ad26.COV2.S vaccination and SARS-CoV-2 variants. Profiling relied on immunoSEQ multiplex PCR, and the TCRdb table lists in-frame clones only, not all of them. Altogether about 680,000 clones are present, about 90% being singletons, with the ten largest covering around 1.5%. Treatment denoted: about 20 received Ad26.COV2.S at low or high dose, single or two shots; roughly five received placebo; per-sample allocation not given. After the first vaccine or placebo injection, samples were drawn on day 63. Sequencing used peripheral blood, obtained in a trial of Ad26.COV2.S vaccine versus placebo. The receptors shown here come from a person between 18 and 65 years old who received the Ad26.COV2.S COVID-19 vaccine or a placebo.

The chain combines TRBV5-1 with TRBJ1-2, with 7 bases identical to TRBD1. The junction had 3 bases not matched to a gene; V was cut back by 7 bases and J by 3 bases. This CDR3 has 12 residues. Germline CDR1 is SGHRS and CDR2 is YFSETQ. In DNA form, the CDR3 reads TGCGCCAGCGGCGACAGGGACTATGGCTACACCTTC. Its translation: CASGDRDYGYTF.

This chain uses TRBV7-2 with TRBJ2-3; the match to TRBD2 covers 14 bases. Trimming at V came to 6 bases and at J to 7 bases, leaving 9 bases not matched to a gene. The CDR3 is 16 amino acids. Germline V CDR1 and CDR2: SGHTA, FQGNSA. The CDR3 coding sequence is TGTGCCAGCAGGCAAAACGGACTAGCGGGGGGCTATACGCAGTATTTT. Translation gives CASRQNGLAGGYTQYF.

This chain joins TRBV30 and TRBJ2-3; a weak D match, TRBD1 (6 bases). This CDR3 has 15 residues. Trimming removed 2 bases at V and 0 bases at J, with 12 bases between. The germline V gene has CDR1 GTSNPN and CDR2 SVGIG (reference sequence). The CDR3 loop reads CAWSSGQRSTDTQYF. In DNA form, the CDR3 reads TGTGCCTGGAGTTCCGGACAGCGAAGCACAGATACGCAGTATTTT. Full variable domain (outside the CDR3, taken from reference TRBV30 and TRBJ2-3): SQTIHQWPATLVQPVGSPLSLECTVEGTSNPNLYWYRQAAGRGLQLLFYSVGIGQISSEVPQNLSASRPQDRQFILSSKKLLLSDSGFYLCAWSSGQRSTDTQYFGPGTRLTVL.

The chain couples TRBV10-3 to TRBJ2-7, with TRBD2 matching 14 bases. J gave up 2 bases and V 0 bases, and 12 bases lay outside the gene matches. This CDR3 is 20 amino acids long. Germline CDR1 is ENHRY and CDR2 is SYGVKD. The CDR3 spells CAISESTGLAGVGVPYEQYF. CDR3 coding DNA: TGTGCCATCAGTGAGTCAACGGGACTAGCGGGAGTAGGTGTCCCCTACGAGCAGTACTTC.

The gene calls are TRBV7-9 and TRBJ2-3; no clear D. CDR1 and CDR2 (germline): SEHNR, FQNEAQ (reference sequence). V was shortened by 2 bases and J by 7 bases, with 19 bases between the two germline ends. The CDR3 loop spans 16 amino acids. This CDR3 is CASSLTGPTFPHTQYF. In DNA form, the CDR3 reads TGTGCCAGCAGCTTAACCGGACCGACGTTTCCCCATACGCAGTATTTT.

On this clone itself: The same CDR3 arises from other DNA sequences in this sample as well. The chain carries TRBV2 and TRBJ2-2; D is ambiguous. There are 13 residues in the CDR3. Per germline, CDR1 SNHLY and CDR2 FYNNEI. Trimming stripped 1 base from V and 1 base from J, with 1 base between. The CDR3, as DNA: TGTGCCAGCAGTGAAGAGAACACCGGGGAGCTGTTTTTT. Translated: CASSEENTGELFF. The variable domain in full, with the rest retrieved from reference TRBV2 and TRBJ2-2, is EPEVTQTPSHQVTQMGQEVILRCVPISNHLYFYWYRQILGQKVEFLVSFYNNEISEKSEIFDDQFSVERPDGSNFTLKIRSTKLEDSAMYFCASSEENTGELFFGEGSRLTVL.

This chain joins TRBV5-8 and TRBJ1-2; a weak D match, TRBD1 (6 bases). Between the trimmed V and J ends, which lost 4 bases and 4 bases, there was a span of 11 bases. This CDR3 spans 13 amino acids. Germline V gene sequence: CDR1 SGHTS, CDR2 YDEGEE. In DNA form, the CDR3 reads TGTGCCAGCAGCCACGACAGGACCTATGGCTACACCTTC. Translation: CASSHDRTYGYTF.

For this clone: The same CDR3 is also encoded by other DNA sequences in this sample. The rearrangement uses TRBV5-1 and TRBJ1-1; D remains ambiguous. The germline CDR1 and CDR2 sequences are SGHRS and YFSETQ. V lost 0 bases to trimming and J lost 3 bases, with 9 bases between them. The CDR3 consists of 14 residues. The CDR3 nucleotides are TGCGCCAGCAGCTTGGTGGGTGGGGACACTGAAGCTTTCTTT. This codes for CASSLVGGDTEAFF. Full variable domain (outside the CDR3, taken from reference TRBV5-1 and TRBJ1-1): KAGVTQTPRYLIKTRGQQVTLSCSPISGHRSVSWYQQTPGQGLQFLFEYFSETQRNKGNFPGRFSGRQFSNSRSEMNVSTLELGDSALYLCASSLVGGDTEAFFGQGTRLTVV.

The genes are TRBV28 and TRBJ2-7; D not resolved. Germline assignment: CDR1 MDHEN and CDR2 SYDVKM. The CDR3 loop spans 14 amino acids. Trimming shortened V by 3 bases and J by 3 bases, and 12 bases separated the two germline ends. In DNA, the CDR3 is TGTGCCAGCAGTTTGGAATTTGGAGTCTACGAGCAGTACTTC. Translation: CASSLEFGVYEQYF.

The V and J genes are TRBV27 and TRBJ2-7; 7 nucleotides line up with TRBD1. The ends lost 5 bases at V and 1 base at J; junction bases unmatched: 8. CDR3 length: 15 residues. In germline, CDR1 is MNHEY, CDR2 SMNVEV (reference sequence). In DNA form, the CDR3 reads TGTGCCAGCAGTCGTGCCGGGACAGCGTCCTACGAGCAGTACTTC. This encodes CASSRAGTASYEQYF.